These T cell receptor beta chains were read from a single sample in a study of PD-1 blockade in mismatch repair-deficient tumors. Antigen specificity for these receptors is unknown. The assay was immunoSEQ multiplex PCR, and TCRdb's table has in-frame clones only and misses some. The sample has approximately 13,000 clones; 86% are singletons. The material sequenced was cells cultured in vitro, taken from a patient treated with pembrolizumab. These receptors came from an adult with mismatch repair-deficient cancer. Both conserved end residues are part of each CDR3. A D gene is named only where the DNA matches it firmly. Clone size, where shown, is once, few, many, or a class for clones that have expanded.

D gene: .
J gene: TRBJ2-5
V gene: TRBV2
clone size: once
CDR3 DNA: TGTGCCAGCAGACAACGATCTAGCGCGGAGACCCAGTACTTC
CDR3 protein: CASRQRSSAETQYF

D gene: .
J gene: TRBJ2-7
V gene: TRBV6-6
clone size: .
CDR3 DNA: TGTGCCAGCACCTCCGCCTACGAGCAGTACTTC
CDR3 protein: CASTSAYEQYF

D gene: TRBD2
J gene: TRBJ2-1
V gene: TRBV15
clone size: .
CDR3 DNA: TGTGCCACCAGCAGGGTACTAGCGGGGGCCTACAATGAGCAGTTCTTC
CDR3 protein: CATSRVLAGAYNEQFF

D gene: TRBD1
J gene: TRBJ1-2
V gene: TRBV7-9
clone size: .
CDR3 DNA: TGTGCCAGCAGCTTAGGGACAGGGCCTCGCTATGGCTACACCTTC
CDR3 protein: CASSLGTGPRYGYTF

D gene: .
J gene: TRBJ1-3
V gene: TRBV6-6
clone size: .
CDR3 DNA: TGTGCCAGCAGTTACAGGGCCTCTGGAAACACCATATATTTT
CDR3 protein: CASSYRASGNTIYF

D gene: .
J gene: TRBJ2-7
V gene: TRBV7-2
clone size: once
CDR3 DNA: TGTGCCAGCAGCTTAGTAGGGGGTCGGGACGAGCAGTACTTC
CDR3 protein: CASSLVGGRDEQYF

D gene: TRBD2
J gene: TRBJ2-7
V gene: TRBV27
clone size: .
CDR3 DNA: TGTGCCAGCAGTTTCCGCCCCCCTAGCGGGAGGGCCTACGAGCAGTACTTC
CDR3 protein: CASSFRPPSGRAYEQYF

D gene: TRBD1
J gene: TRBJ1-1
V gene: TRBV27
clone size: once
CDR3 DNA: TGTGCCAGCAGTCCAGACAGGGGCTCTGAAGCTTTCTTT
CDR3 protein: CASSPDRGSEAFF

D gene: .
J gene: TRBJ1-2
V gene: TRBV28
clone size: .
CDR3 DNA: TGTGCCAGCAGTCTAACAGGGTACAATGGCTACACCTTC
CDR3 protein: CASSLTGYNGYTF

D gene: .
J gene: TRBJ1-2
V gene: TRBV4-2
clone size: .
CDR3 DNA: TGTGCCAGCAGTGGTGGCGATAACTATGGCTACACCTTC
CDR3 protein: CASSGGDNYGYTF

D gene: .
J gene: TRBJ1-5
V gene: TRBV6-5
clone size: .
CDR3 DNA: TGTGCCAGCAGTTACACCGGGAATAGCAATCAGCCCCAGCATTTT
CDR3 protein: CASSYTGNSNQPQHF

D gene: .
J gene: TRBJ1-5
V gene: TRBV30
clone size: .
CDR3 DNA: TGTGCCTGGAGTCAAAGCGTGAACCAGCCCCAGCATTTT
CDR3 protein: CAWSQSVNQPQHF

D gene: .
J gene: TRBJ1-4
V gene: TRBV28
clone size: .
CDR3 DNA: TGTGCCAGCAGTTTTTCAACTAATGAAAAACTGTTTTTT
CDR3 protein: CASSFSTNEKLFF

D gene: TRBD1
J gene: TRBJ1-3
V gene: TRBV27
clone size: .
CDR3 DNA: TGTGCCAGCGGACAGGGGTCCGGAAACACCATATATTTT
CDR3 protein: CASGQGSGNTIYF

D gene: TRBD1
J gene: TRBJ1-2
V gene: TRBV7-9
clone size: once
CDR3 DNA: TGTGCCAGCAGCTTGTCCCCGGGACAGAGGTATGGCTACACCTTC
CDR3 protein: CASSLSPGQRYGYTF

D gene: .
J gene: TRBJ2-1
V gene: TRBV5-1
clone size: .
CDR3 DNA: TGCGCCAGCAGCTTCTTAGCGGAGTCGAATGAGCAGTTCTTC
CDR3 protein: CASSFLAESNEQFF

D gene: .
J gene: TRBJ1-2
V gene: TRBV5-4
clone size: .
CDR3 DNA: TGTGCCAGCAGGGGGTCGCCGCCGGGAAAAGGCTACACCTTC
CDR3 protein: CASRGSPPGKGYTF

D gene: TRBD1
J gene: TRBJ1-2
V gene: TRBV23-1
clone size: .
CDR3 DNA: TGCGCCAGCAGCCTAGGACAGGGGGACTATGGCTACACCTTC
CDR3 protein: CASSLGQGDYGYTF

D gene: .
J gene: TRBJ2-7
V gene: TRBV27
clone size: .
CDR3 DNA: TGTGCCAGCAGTTTATCGGCCGGACAGTTCTCCTACGAGCAGTACTTC
CDR3 protein: CASSLSAGQFSYEQYF

D gene: .
J gene: TRBJ2-3
V gene: TRBV7-8
clone size: .
CDR3 DNA: TGTGCCAGCAGCCCCGGGACGGCCGGAGGTACAGATACGCAGTATTTT
CDR3 protein: CASSPGTAGGTDTQYF

D gene: .
J gene: TRBJ2-1
V gene: TRBV27
clone size: once
CDR3 DNA: TGTGCCAGCAGTCGAAATGTCAATGAGCAGTTCTTC
CDR3 protein: CASSRNVNEQFF

D gene: TRBD2
J gene: TRBJ2-1
V gene: TRBV6-4
clone size: .
CDR3 DNA: TGTGCCAGCAGTCCCGGGACTAGCGGGATAAATGAGCAGTTCTTC
CDR3 protein: CASSPGTSGINEQFF

D gene: .
J gene: TRBJ1-6
V gene: TRBV27
clone size: .
CDR3 DNA: TGTGCCAGCAGGTTCCTAGTGAGCTCCTATAATTCACCCCTCCACTTT
CDR3 protein: CASRFLVSSYNSPLHF

D gene: .
J gene: TRBJ2-2
V gene: TRBV5-1
clone size: .
CDR3 DNA: TGCGCCAGCAGGTGGGAGGCCGGGGAGCTGTTTTTT
CDR3 protein: CASRWEAGELFF

D gene: .
J gene: TRBJ1-5
V gene: TRBV4-1
clone size: .
CDR3 DNA: TGCGCCAGCAGCCAAGATTCATCTCAGCCCCAGCATTTT
CDR3 protein: CASSQDSSQPQHF

D gene: .
J gene: TRBJ1-5
V gene: TRBV5-4
clone size: .
CDR3 DNA: TGTGCCAGCAGCCCCGATCTGGATCAGCCCCAGCATTTT
CDR3 protein: CASSPDLDQPQHF

D gene: TRBD2
J gene: TRBJ2-5
V gene: TRBV27
clone size: .
CDR3 DNA: TGTGCCAGCAGTTTATTAGCTAGCGGGAAGGCGGAGACCCAGTACTTC
CDR3 protein: CASSLLASGKAETQYF

D gene: .
J gene: TRBJ2-2
V gene: TRBV5-4
clone size: .
CDR3 DNA: TGTGCCAGCAGCCCGAGGACCGCCGGGGAGCTGTTTTTT
CDR3 protein: CASSPRTAGELFF

D gene: TRBD2
J gene: TRBJ2-3
V gene: TRBV18
clone size: .
CDR3 DNA: TGTGCCAGCGGGCAAGCGGGAGCCCTCGGGGATACGCAGTATTTT
CDR3 protein: CASGQAGALGDTQYF

D gene: .
J gene: TRBJ2-3
V gene: TRBV6-5
clone size: .
CDR3 DNA: TGTGCCAGCAGGCCCCGGGACTGGCGCACAGATACGCAGTATTTT
CDR3 protein: CASRPRDWRTDTQYF

D gene: .
J gene: TRBJ1-2
V gene: TRBV7-9
clone size: .
CDR3 DNA: TGTGCCAGCAGCTACCTCGGGTCTAACTATGGCTACACCTTC
CDR3 protein: CASSYLGSNYGYTF

D gene: .
J gene: TRBJ2-3
V gene: TRBV29-1
clone size: once
CDR3 DNA: TGCAGCGCCCTCAGATGGCGACAAATGGATACGCAGTATTTT
CDR3 protein: CSALRWRQMDTQYF

D gene: .
J gene: TRBJ1-2
V gene: TRBV29-1
clone size: .
CDR3 DNA: TGCAGCGTGGGTGGGGGATTTGGGTACACCTTC
CDR3 protein: CSVGGGFGYTF

D gene: TRBD1
J gene: TRBJ1-3
V gene: TRBV5-1
clone size: .
CDR3 DNA: TGCGCCAGCAGCCCAGACAGGGCCTCTGGAAACACCATATATTTT
CDR3 protein: CASSPDRASGNTIYF

D gene: .
J gene: TRBJ1-2
V gene: TRBV28
clone size: .
CDR3 DNA: TGTGCCAGCAGTTTACTGGGCTCCTACTATGGCTACACCTTC
CDR3 protein: CASSLLGSYYGYTF

D gene: .
J gene: TRBJ1-4
V gene: TRBV14
clone size: .
CDR3 DNA: TGTGCCAGCAGCCCAACTAATGAAAAACTGTTTTTT
CDR3 protein: CASSPTNEKLFF

D gene: TRBD2
J gene: TRBJ2-1
V gene: TRBV18
clone size: once
CDR3 DNA: TGTGCCAGCTCACCCCTTGGAGCCACTAGCGGGAGGGCCAGAGGTCGGAATGAGCAGTTCTTC
CDR3 protein: CASSPLGATSGRARGRNEQFF

D gene: .
J gene: TRBJ2-7
V gene: TRBV20-1
clone size: .
CDR3 DNA: TGCAGTGCGACGGACGACTACGAGCAGTACTTC
CDR3 protein: CSATDDYEQYF

D gene: .
J gene: TRBJ2-7
V gene: TRBV19
clone size: .
CDR3 DNA: TGTGCCAGTAGTCATGAGCAGTACTTC
CDR3 protein: CASSHEQYF

D gene: .
J gene: TRBJ2-5
V gene: TRBV4-1
clone size: .
CDR3 DNA: TGCGCCAGCAGCCAAGAGGTGACAGTGGAGACCCAGTACTTC
CDR3 protein: CASSQEVTVETQYF

D gene: TRBD1
J gene: TRBJ1-1
V gene: TRBV19
clone size: .
CDR3 DNA: TGTGCCACCACAGGGGGCACTGAAGCTTTCTTT
CDR3 protein: CATTGGTEAFF